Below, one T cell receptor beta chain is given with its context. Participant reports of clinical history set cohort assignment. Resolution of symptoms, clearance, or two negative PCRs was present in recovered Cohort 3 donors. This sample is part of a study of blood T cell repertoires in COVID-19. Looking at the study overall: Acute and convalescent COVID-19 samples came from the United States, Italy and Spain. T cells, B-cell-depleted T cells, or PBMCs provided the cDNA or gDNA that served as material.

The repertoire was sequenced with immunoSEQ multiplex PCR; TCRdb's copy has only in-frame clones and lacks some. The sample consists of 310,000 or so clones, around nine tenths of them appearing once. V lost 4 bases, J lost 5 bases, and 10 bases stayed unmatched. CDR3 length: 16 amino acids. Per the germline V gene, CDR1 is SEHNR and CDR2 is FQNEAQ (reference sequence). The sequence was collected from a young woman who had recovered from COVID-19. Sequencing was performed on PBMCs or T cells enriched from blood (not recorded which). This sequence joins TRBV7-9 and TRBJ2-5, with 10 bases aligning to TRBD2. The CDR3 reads CASSSRSGGRGETQYF. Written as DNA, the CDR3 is TGTGCCAGCAGCTCCCGTAGCGGGGGGCGAGGGGAGACCCAGTACTTC.